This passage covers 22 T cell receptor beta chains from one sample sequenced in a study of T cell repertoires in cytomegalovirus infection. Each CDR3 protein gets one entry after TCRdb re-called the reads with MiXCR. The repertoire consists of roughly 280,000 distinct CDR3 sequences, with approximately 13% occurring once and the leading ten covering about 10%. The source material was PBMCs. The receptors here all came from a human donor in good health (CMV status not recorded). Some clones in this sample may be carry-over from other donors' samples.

This CDR3 is CASSLSRWDSYGYTF. In DNA form, the CDR3 reads TGTGCCAGCAGTTTATCGAGATGGGACAGCTATGGCTACACCTTC. The chain employs TRBV27 and TRBJ1-2, with 7 bases matching TRBD1. This CDR3 contains 15 residues. Germline assignment: CDR1 MNHEY and CDR2 SMNVEV (reference sequence). V shed 0 bases and J 4 bases; nucleotides not matched to a gene: 5.

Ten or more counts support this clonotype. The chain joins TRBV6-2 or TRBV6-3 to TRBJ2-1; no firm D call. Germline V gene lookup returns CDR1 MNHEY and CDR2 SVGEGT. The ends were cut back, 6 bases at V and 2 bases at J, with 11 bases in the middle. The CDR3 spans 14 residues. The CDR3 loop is CASSQIGPYNEQFF. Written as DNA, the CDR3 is TGTGCCAGCAGCCAGATCGGACCCTACAATGAGCAGTTCTTC.

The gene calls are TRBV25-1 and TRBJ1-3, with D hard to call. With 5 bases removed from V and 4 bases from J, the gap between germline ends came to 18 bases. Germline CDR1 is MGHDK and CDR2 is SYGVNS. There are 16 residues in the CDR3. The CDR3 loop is CASSLGTGRAGNTIYF. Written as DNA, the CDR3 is TGTGCCAGCAGTTTGGGCACGGGTAGGGCGGGAAACACCATATATTTT.

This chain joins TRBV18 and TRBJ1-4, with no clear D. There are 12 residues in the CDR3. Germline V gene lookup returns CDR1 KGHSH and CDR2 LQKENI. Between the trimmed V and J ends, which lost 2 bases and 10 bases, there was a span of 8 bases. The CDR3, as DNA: TGTGCCAGCTCACCAGAGTTCGGAAAACTGTTTTTT. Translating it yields CASSPEFGKLFF.

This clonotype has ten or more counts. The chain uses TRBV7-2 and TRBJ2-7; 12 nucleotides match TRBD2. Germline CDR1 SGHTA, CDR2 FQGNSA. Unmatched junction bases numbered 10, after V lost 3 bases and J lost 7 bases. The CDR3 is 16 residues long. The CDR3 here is CASSFPSGRALGEQYF. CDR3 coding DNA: TGTGCCAGCAGCTTTCCTAGCGGGAGGGCCTTAGGGGAGCAGTACTTC.

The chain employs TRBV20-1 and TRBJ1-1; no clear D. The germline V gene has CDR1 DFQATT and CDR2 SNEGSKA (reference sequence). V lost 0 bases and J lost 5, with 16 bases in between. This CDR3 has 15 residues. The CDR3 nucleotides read TGCAGTGCTAGAGATCGTGTAGCGCTAAGTACTGAAGCTTTCTTT. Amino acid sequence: CSARDRVALSTEAFF.

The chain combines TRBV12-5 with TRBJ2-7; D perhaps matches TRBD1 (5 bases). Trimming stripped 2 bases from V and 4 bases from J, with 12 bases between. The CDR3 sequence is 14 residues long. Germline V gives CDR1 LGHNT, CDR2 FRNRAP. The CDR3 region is CASGLPGKRYEQYF. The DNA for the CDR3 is TGTGCTAGTGGTTTGCCAGGGAAACGGTACGAGCAGTACTTC.

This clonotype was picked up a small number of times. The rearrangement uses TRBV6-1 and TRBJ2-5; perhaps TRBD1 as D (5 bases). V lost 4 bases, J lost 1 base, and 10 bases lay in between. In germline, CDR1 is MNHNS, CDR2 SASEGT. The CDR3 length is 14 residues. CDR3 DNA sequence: TGTGCCAGCAGTGTGACAGCCCTCCAAGAGACCCAGTACTTC. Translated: CASSVTALQETQYF.

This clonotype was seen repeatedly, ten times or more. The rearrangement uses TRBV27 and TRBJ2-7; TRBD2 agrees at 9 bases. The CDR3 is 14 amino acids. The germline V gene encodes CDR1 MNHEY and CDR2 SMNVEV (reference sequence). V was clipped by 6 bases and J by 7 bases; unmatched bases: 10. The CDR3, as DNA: TGTGCCAGCAGCTTGACTAGCGGTTCTTGGGAGCAGTACTTC. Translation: CASSLTSGSWEQYF.

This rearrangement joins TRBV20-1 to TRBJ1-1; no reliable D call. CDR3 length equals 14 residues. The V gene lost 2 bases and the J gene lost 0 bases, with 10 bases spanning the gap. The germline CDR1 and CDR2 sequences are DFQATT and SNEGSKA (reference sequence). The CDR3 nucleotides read TGCAGTGCTAGACCCGCGGATATGAACACTGAAGCTTTCTTT. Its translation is CSARPADMNTEAFF.

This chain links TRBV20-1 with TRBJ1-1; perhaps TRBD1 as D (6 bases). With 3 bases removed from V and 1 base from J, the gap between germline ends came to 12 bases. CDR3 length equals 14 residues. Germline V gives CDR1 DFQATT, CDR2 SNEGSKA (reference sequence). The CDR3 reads CSASPGGRNTEAFF. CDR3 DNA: TGCAGTGCTAGTCCGGGGGGCCGGAACACTGAAGCTTTCTTT.

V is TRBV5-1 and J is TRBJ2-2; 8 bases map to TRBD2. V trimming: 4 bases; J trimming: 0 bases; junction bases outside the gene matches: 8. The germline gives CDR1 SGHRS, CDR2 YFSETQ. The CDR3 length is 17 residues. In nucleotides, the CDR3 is TGCGCCAGCAGCGCTCGACCGGGACTAGCGAACACCGGGGAGCTGTTTTTT. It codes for CASSARPGLANTGELFF. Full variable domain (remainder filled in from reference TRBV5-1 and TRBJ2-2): KAGVTQTPRYLIKTRGQQVTLSCSPISGHRSVSWYQQTPGQGLQFLFEYFSETQRNKGNFPGRFSGRQFSNSRSEMNVSTLELGDSALYLCASSARPGLANTGELFFGEGSRLTVL.

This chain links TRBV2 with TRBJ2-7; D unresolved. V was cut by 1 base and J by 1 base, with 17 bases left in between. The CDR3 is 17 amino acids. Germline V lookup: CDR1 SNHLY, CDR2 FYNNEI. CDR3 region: CASSEVGRLSVSYEQYF. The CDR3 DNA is TGTGCCAGCAGTGAAGTCGGTAGGCTCTCCGTATCCTACGAGCAGTACTTC.

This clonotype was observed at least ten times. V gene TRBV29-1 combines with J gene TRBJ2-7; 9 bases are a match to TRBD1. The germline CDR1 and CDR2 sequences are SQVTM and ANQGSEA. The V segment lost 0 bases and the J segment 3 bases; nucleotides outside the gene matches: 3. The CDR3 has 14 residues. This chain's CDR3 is CSVEDRGQGYEQYF. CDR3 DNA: TGCAGCGTTGAAGACCGGGGACAGGGCTACGAGCAGTACTTC.

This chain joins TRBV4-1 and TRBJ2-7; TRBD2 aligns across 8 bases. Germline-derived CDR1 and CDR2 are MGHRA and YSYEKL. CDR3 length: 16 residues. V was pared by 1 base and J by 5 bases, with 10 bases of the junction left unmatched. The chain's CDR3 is CASSQGPAGVPNEQYF. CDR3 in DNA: TGCGCCAGCAGCCAAGGCCCAGCGGGGGTACCTAACGAGCAGTACTTC.

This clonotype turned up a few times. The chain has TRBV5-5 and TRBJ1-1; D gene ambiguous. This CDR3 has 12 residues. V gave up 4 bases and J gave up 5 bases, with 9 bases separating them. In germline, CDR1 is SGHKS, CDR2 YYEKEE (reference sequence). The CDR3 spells CASSPTPTEAFF. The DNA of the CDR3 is TGTGCCAGCAGCCCGACACCGACTGAAGCTTTCTTT.

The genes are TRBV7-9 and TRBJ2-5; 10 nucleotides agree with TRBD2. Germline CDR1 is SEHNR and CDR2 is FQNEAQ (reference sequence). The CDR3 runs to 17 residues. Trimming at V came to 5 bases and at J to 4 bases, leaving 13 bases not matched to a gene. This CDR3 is CASSDSLAGVIAETQYF. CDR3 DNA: TGTGCCAGCAGCGATTCCCTAGCGGGAGTAATCGCAGAGACCCAGTACTTC.

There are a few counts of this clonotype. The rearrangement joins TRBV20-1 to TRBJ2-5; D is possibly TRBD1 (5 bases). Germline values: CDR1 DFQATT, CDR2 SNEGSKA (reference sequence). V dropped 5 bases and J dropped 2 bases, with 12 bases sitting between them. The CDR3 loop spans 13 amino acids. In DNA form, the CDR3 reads TGCAGTGCTTCCCGACAGCCACAAGAGACCCAGTACTTC. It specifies CSASRQPQETQYF.

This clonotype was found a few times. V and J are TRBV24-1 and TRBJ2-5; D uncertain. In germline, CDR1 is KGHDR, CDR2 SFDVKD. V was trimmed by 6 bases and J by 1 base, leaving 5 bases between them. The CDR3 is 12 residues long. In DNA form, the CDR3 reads TGTGCCACCAGTTTTGGCCAAGAGACCCAGTACTTC. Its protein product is CATSFGQETQYF.

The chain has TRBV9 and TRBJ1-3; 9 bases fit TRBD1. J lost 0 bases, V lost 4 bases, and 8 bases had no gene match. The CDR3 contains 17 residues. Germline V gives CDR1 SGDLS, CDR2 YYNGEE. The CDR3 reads CASSPRTGVFSGNTIYF. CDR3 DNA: TGTGCCAGCAGCCCGCGGACAGGGGTTTTCTCTGGAAACACCATATATTTT. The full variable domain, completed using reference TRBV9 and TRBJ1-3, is DSGVTQTPKHLITATGQRVTLRCSPRSGDLSVYWYQQSLDQGLQFLIQYYNGEERAKGNILERFSAQQFPDLHSELNLSSLELGDSALYFCASSPRTGVFSGNTIYFGEGSWLTVV.

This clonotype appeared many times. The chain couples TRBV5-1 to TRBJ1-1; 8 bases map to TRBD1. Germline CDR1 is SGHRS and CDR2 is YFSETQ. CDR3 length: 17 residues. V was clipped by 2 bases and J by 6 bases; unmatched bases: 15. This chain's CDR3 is CASSFGFTGGLSPEAFF. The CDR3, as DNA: TGCGCCAGCAGCTTTGGCTTCACAGGGGGATTATCCCCTGAAGCTTTCTTT.

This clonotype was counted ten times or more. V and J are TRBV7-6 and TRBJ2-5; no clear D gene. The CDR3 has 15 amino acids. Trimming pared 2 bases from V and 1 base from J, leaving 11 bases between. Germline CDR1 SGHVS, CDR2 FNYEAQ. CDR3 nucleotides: TGTGCCAGCAGCTTATACCCCGACTTCCAAGAGACCCAGTACTTC. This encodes CASSLYPDFQETQYF.